The clone carrying this T cell receptor beta chain was seen a few times. The CDR3 sequence is 17 residues long. The germline V and J ends were trimmed by 2 bases and 5 bases, with 19 bases remaining between them. The data were taken from a study of molecular identifiers for immune sequencing clone quantification. One entry per CDR3 protein results from TCRdb running MiXCR on the PCR reads. Of around 470,000 distinct CDR3 sequences detected, about 25% appear once; the ten largest clones hold 0.76%. The specimen sequenced was naive CD8+ T cells from blood, with Jurkat cell RNA spiked in. Specified subset: FACS-sorted CD8+CD4-CCR7+CD45RA+ naive T cells. This receptor was obtained from a human donor in good health. Some libraries in this study had Jurkat cell RNA spiked in. V usage is TRBV12-3 or TRBV12-4 and J usage is TRBJ1-5; D is perhaps TRBD1 (6 bases). CDR3 in amino acids: CASSLHRLGGPDQPQHF. CDR3 nucleotide sequence: TGTGCCAGCAGTTTACACCGCTTAGGGGGGCCGGATCAGCCCCAGCATTTT.